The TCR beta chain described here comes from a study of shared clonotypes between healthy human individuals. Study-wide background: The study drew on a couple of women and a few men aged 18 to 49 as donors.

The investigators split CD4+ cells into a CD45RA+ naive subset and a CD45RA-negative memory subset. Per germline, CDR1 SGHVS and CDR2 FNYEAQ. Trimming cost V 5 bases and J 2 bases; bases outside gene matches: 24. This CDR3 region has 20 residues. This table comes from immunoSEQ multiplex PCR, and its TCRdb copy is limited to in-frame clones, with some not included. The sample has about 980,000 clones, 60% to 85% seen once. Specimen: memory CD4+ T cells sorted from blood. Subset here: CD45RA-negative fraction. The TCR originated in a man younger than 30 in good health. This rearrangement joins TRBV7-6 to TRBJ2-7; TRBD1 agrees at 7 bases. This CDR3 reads CASSLHSSQGRTERTYEQYF. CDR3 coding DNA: TGTGCCAGCAGCCTACACTCCTCACAGGGGAGAACTGAAAGAACCTACGAGCAGTACTTC. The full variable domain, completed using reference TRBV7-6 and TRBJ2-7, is GAGVSQSPRYKVTKRGQDVALRCDPISGHVSLYWYRQALGQGPEFLTYFNYEAQQDKSGLPNDRFSAERPEGSISTLTIQRTEQRDSAMYRCASSLHSSQGRTERTYEQYFGPGTRLTVT.